This T cell receptor beta chain emerged from a study of control samples from healthy donors and cancer patients. J gave up 10 bases and V 2 bases, and 6 bases lay outside the gene matches. Germline V gene lookup returns CDR1 SGDLS and CDR2 YYNGEE. The CDR3 is made up of 15 amino acids. TCRdb's table, derived via immunoSEQ multiplex PCR, lists solely in-frame clones and lacks some. Found here are about 51,000 clones, more than 70% of them singletons; the top ten hold 1.5% to 2%. This sequence was found in a man aged 40-55 years with colorectal cancer. The sample taken for sequencing was PBMCs. The chain uses TRBV9 and TRBJ2-1; 13 nucleotides line up with TRBD2. In DNA form, the CDR3 reads TGTGCCAGCAGCGTGGGGACTAGCGGGACCAGGGAGCAGTTCTTC. Translated, it gives CASSVGTSGTREQFF.